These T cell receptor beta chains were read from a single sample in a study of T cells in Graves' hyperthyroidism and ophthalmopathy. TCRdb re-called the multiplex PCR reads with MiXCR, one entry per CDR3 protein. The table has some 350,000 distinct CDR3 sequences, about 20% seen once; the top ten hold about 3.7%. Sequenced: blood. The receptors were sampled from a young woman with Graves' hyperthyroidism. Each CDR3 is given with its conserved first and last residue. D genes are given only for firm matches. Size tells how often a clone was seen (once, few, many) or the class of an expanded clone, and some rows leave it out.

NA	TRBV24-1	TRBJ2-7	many	TGTGCCACCAGTGAGGGATCCGCGCAGTACTTC	CATSEGSAQYF
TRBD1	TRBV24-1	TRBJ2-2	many	TGTGCCACCAGTGACCATGACAGGGACACCGGGGAGCTGTTTTTT	CATSDHDRDTGELFF
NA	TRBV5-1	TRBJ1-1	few	TGCGCCAGCAGCCTCCCGGGGGCGCGGAACACTGAAGCTTTCTTT	CASSLPGARNTEAFF
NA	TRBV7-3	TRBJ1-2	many	TGTGCCAGCAGCTTAATGGGGGGGTTTGACTATGGCTACACCTTC	CASSLMGGFDYGYTF
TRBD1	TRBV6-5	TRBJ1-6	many	TGTGCCAGCAGTTACGGCTACGGGGGGCAGGGGGCGAATTCACCCCTCCACTTT	CASSYGYGGQGANSPLHF
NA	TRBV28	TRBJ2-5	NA	TGTGCCAGCAGTCAAAATTACCCCGGGACCCAGTACTTC	CASSQNYPGTQYF
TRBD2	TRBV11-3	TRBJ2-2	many	TGTGCCAGCAGCTATTCCGGGACTAGCACCGGGGAGCTGTTTTTT	CASSYSGTSTGELFF
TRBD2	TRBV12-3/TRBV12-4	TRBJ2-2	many	TGTGCCAGCAGAGACACTAGCGGTCCCGGGGAGCTGTTTTTT	CASRDTSGPGELFF
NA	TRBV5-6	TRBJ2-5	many	TGTGCCAGCAGCCTCCGACAGGCTTCAGGGGAGACCCAGTACTTC	CASSLRQASGETQYF
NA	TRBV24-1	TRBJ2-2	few	TGTGCCACCCGAGACGGCGCCGGGGAGCTGTTTTTT	CATRDGAGELFF
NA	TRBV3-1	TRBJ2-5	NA	TGTGCCAGCAGCCACCGCTTCTTTGGCGGGGGCTGGGAAGAGACCCAGTACTTC	CASSHRFFGGGWEETQYF
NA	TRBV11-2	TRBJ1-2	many	TGTGCCAGCAGCACCGGGCCCTCTACTAACTATGGCTACACCTTC	CASSTGPSTNYGYTF
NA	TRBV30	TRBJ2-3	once	TGTGCCTGGAGTCCGTCTGGTGCCTGGTTGGGGCAGTATTTT	CAWSPSGAWLGQYF
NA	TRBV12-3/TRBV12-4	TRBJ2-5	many	TGTGCCAGCAGCCGGGTAGGGGGGCCTGAGACCCAGTACTTC	CASSRVGGPETQYF
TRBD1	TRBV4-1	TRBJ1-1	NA	TGCGCCAGCAGCCAAGCCGGGACAGGCTTTAATCCGGGAGCTTTCTTT	CASSQAGTGFNPGAFF
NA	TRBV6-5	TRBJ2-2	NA	NA	CASSYGGGSGSCFF
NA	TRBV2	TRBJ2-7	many	TGTGCCAGCAGTGAACGGGTCTACGAGCAGTACTTC	CASSERVYEQYF
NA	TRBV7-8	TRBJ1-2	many	TGTGCCAGCAGCCTAGTCGTGGGGACCTACACCTTC	CASSLVVGTYTF
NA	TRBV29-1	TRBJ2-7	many	TGCAGCGTCGCTGCCGGGACGCAAGCCTACGAGCAGTACTTC	CSVAAGTQAYEQYF
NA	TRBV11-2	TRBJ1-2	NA	TGTGCCAGCAGCTTGTCATCCACTGGAAACTATGGCTACACCTTC	CASSLSSTGNYGYTF
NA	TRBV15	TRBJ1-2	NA	TGTGCCACCAGCAGAGTGGCGGCAGTCTATGGCTACACCTTC	CATSRVAAVYGYTF
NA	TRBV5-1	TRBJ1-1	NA	TGCGCCAGCAGCTTGGATGGGGGCGCGTCGAACACTGAAGCTTTCTTT	CASSLDGGASNTEAFF
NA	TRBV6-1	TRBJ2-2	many	TGTGCCAGCAGTGATCCAATGGGGGCCGGGGAGCTGTTTTTT	CASSDPMGAGELFF
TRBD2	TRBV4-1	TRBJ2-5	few	TGCGCCAGCAGCTCATTTAGCGGGGTCCAAGAGACCCAGTACTTC	CASSSFSGVQETQYF
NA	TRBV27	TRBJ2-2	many	TGTGCCAGCAGCTCTGTCAGGGGGGGAGCCGGGGAGCTGTTTTTT	CASSSVRGGAGELFF
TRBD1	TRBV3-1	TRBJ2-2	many	TGTGCCAGCTTCCCTCAGGGACAGGGCAACACCGGGGAGCTGTTTTTT	CASFPQGQGNTGELFF
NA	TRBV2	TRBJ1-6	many	TGTGCCAGCAGTGAACCGCTGAGCTCCTATAATTCACCCCTCCACTTT	CASSEPLSSYNSPLHF
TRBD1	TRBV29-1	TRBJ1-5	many	TGCAGCGTGGGGACAGAGGGTCAGCCCCAGCATTTT	CSVGTEGQPQHF
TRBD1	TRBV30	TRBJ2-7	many	TGTGCCTGGAGGGTCAAGACAGGGGCAACCTACGAGCAGTACTTC	CAWRVKTGATYEQYF
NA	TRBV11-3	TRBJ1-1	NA	TGTGCCAGCAGCGCTGCAGGGGCCACTGAAGCTTTCTTT	CASSAAGATEAFF
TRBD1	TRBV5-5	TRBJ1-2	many	TGTGCCAGCAGCTTGGGACAGGGGAAGCGGGGCTACACCTTC	CASSLGQGKRGYTF
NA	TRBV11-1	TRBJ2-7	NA	TGTGCCAGCAGCTCAGCGGTAGGGAGGCTGTCCTACGAGCAGTACTTC	CASSSAVGRLSYEQYF
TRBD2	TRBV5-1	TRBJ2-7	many	TGCGCCAGCAGCCAGCCTACTAGCGGGGTGATCCACGAGCAGTACTTC	CASSQPTSGVIHEQYF
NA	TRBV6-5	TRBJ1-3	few	TGTGCCATTGGGGGGCCATCCTCTGGAAACACCATATATTTT	CAIGGPSSGNTIYF
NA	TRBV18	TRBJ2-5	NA	TGTGCCAGCTCAGCGGTATACGGCCAAGAGACCCAGTACTTC	CASSAVYGQETQYF
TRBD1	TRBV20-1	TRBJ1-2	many	TGCAGTGCACCGACAGGGGTGGGCTATGGCTACACCTTC	CSAPTGVGYGYTF
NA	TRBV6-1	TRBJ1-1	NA	TGTGCCAGCAGGAAAACCGGACAGTTCACTGAAGCTTTCTTT	CASRKTGQFTEAFF
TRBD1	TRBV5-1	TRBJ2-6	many	TGCGCCAGCAGCTTCGACAGGGGGTCTGGGGCCAACGTCCTGACTTTC	CASSFDRGSGANVLTF
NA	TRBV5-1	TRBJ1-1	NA	TGCGCCAGCAGCTCGACGGGGGGAACGGCAATAAACACTGAAGCTTTCTTT	CASSSTGGTAINTEAFF
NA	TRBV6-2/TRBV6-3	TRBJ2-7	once	TGTGCCAGCAGTTACCGTCCCAGACCTCGTTCCTACGAGCAGTACTTC	CASSYRPRPRSYEQYF
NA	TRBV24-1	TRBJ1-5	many	TGTGCCACCGGTGTCGATAGCAATCAGCCCCAGCATTTT	CATGVDSNQPQHF
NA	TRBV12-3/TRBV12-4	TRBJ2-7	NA	TGTGCCAGCAGTTTAGACGCAGGGAGCTCCTACGAGCAGTACTTC	CASSLDAGSSYEQYF
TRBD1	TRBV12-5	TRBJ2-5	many	TGTGCTAGTGCCCCGGACAGGGTCCAAGAGACCCAGTACTTC	CASAPDRVQETQYF
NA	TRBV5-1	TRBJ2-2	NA	TGCGCCAGCAGCTTGGGGCTTTCCACCGGGGAGCTGTTTTTT	CASSLGLSTGELFF
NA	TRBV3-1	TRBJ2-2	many	TGTGCCAGCAGCCAACCGAAGGGGGAGCTGTTTTTT	CASSQPKGELFF
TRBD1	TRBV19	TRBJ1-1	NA	TGTGCCAGTAGTACCCCGGACAGGCTGGGTGAAGCTTTCTTT	CASSTPDRLGEAFF
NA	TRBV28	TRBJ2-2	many	TGTGCCAGCAGTTTTCCCGGGACCGGGGAGCTGTTTTTT	CASSFPGTGELFF
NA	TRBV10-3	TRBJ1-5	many	TGTGCCACCAGTGCGGGTAATCAGCCCCAGCATTTT	CATSAGNQPQHF
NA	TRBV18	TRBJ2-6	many	TGTGCCAGCTCAACTATGAGCTCTGGGGCCAACGTCCTGACTTTC	CASSTMSSGANVLTF
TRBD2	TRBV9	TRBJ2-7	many	TGTGCCAGCAGCACCCGGGGGGGCCTCGACGAGCAGTACTTC	CASSTRGGLDEQYF
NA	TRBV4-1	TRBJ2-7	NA	TGCGCCAGCAGCCCGCGGACAGACGCAGGCTACGAGCAGTACTTC	CASSPRTDAGYEQYF
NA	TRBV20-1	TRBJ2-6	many	TGCAGTCCCTTGTCTATTGGGGCCAACGTCCTGACTTTC	CSPLSIGANVLTF
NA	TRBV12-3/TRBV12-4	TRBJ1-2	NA	TGTGCCAGCAGACCTACGGGACACAACTATGGCTACACCTTC	CASRPTGHNYGYTF
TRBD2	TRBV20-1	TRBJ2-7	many	TGCAGTGCCCCTCCAATAGCGGGGGGGCCAAACGAGCAGTACTTC	CSAPPIAGGPNEQYF
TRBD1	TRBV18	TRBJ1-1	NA	TGTGCCAGCTCACCATTGGCGGTACAGGGGGCTGGGAACACTGAAGCTTGCTTT	CASSPLAVQGAGNTEACF
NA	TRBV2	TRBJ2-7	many	TGTGCCAGCATCATCGATGACAGGAACTACGAGCAGTACTTC	CASIIDDRNYEQYF
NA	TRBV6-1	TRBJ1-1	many	TGTGCCAGCACTATACCACCAACAGGGAAGGACACTGAAGCTTTCTTT	CASTIPPTGKDTEAFF
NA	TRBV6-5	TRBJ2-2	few	TGTGCCAGCAGTTACTCGAACCCGGGTCCGGGGACCGGGGAGCTGTTTTTT	CASSYSNPGPGTGELFF
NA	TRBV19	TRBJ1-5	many	TGTGCCAGTAGTTATGGGTACCAGCCCCAGCATTTT	CASSYGYQPQHF